A selection of T cell receptor beta chains follows, all from one sample in a study of control samples from healthy donors and cancer patients. Assay used: immunoSEQ multiplex PCR; TCRdb lists only in-frame clones, some missing. Here the sample spans 150,000 or so clones, roughly 93% being singletons. The sample taken for sequencing was blood. All receptors come from a man between 18 and 35 years old in good health. CDR3s include the opening cysteine and the closing phenylalanine or tryptophan. The order of the fields is CDR3 protein, CDR3 DNA, clone size, V gene, D gene, J gene. The D gene is left open where the match is weak. Not every row has a clone size; where given, it reads once, few, many or a size class.

CASSLGVNLNTEAFF	TGTGCCAGCAGCTTAGGAGTCAATCTAAACACTGAAGCTTTCTTT	NA	TRBV7-2	NA	TRBJ1-1
CASSSYGPSNQPQHF	TGTGCCAGCAGTTCCTACGGGCCTAGCAATCAGCCCCAGCATTTT	NA	TRBV27	NA	TRBJ1-5
CASSFSRGGNQPQHF	TGTGCCAGCAGCTTTTCCAGGGGCGGCAATCAGCCCCAGCATTTT	NA	TRBV5-6	NA	TRBJ1-5
CASSLEGLAGVETQYF	TGCGCCAGCAGCTTGGAAGGTCTAGCGGGGGTCGAGACCCAGTACTTC	NA	TRBV5-1	TRBD2	TRBJ2-5
CSVEVGAESSYEQYF	TGCAGCGTTGAAGTTGGGGCGGAGAGCTCCTACGAGCAGTACTTC	NA	TRBV29-1	NA	TRBJ2-7
CASSSGQGWQPQHF	TGTGCCAGTAGTTCGGGACAGGGGTGGCAGCCCCAGCATTTT	NA	TRBV19	TRBD1	TRBJ1-5
CASHRGGNTEAFF	TGTGCCAGCCACAGGGGAGGGAACACTGAAGCTTTCTTT	NA	TRBV6-5	TRBD1	TRBJ1-1
CASSLERASNEKLFF	TGCGCCAGCAGCCTGGAACGGGCTTCGAATGAAAAACTGTTTTTT	NA	TRBV4-1	NA	TRBJ1-4
CASSLAGGPYTQYF	TGTGCCAGCAGTTTAGCGGGAGGCCCCTATACGCAGTATTTT	once	TRBV6-6	TRBD2	TRBJ2-3
CASSLWATARETQYF	TGTGCCAGCAGCTTGTGGGCAACGGCTAGAGAGACCCAGTACTTC	NA	TRBV5-4	NA	TRBJ2-5
CASSSGQGSYNEQFF	TGCGCCAGCAGCTCTGGACAGGGTTCCTACAATGAGCAGTTCTTC	NA	TRBV5-1	TRBD1	TRBJ2-1
CASSRDGSYEQYF	TGTGCCAGCAGCAGGGACGGCTCCTACGAGCAGTACTTC	NA	TRBV6-5	NA	TRBJ2-7
CAWSVFPGRGAYEQYF	TGTGCCTGGAGTGTATTCCCGGGACGGGGGGCCTACGAGCAGTACTTC	once	TRBV30	TRBD2	TRBJ2-7
CASSLGALGGYTF	TGTGCCAGCAGCTTGGGGGCTCTCGGGGGCTACACCTTC	once	TRBV7-9	NA	TRBJ1-2
CASSFTRDQPQHF	TGTGCCAGCAGTTTTACCCGGGATCAGCCCCAGCATTTT	NA	TRBV27	NA	TRBJ1-5
CAISERQAPTDTQYF	TGTGCCATCAGTGAACGACAGGCCCCGACAGATACGCAGTATTTT	NA	TRBV10-3	NA	TRBJ2-3
CASSRDSYYEQYF	TGTGCCAGCTCACGGGACTCCTACTACGAGCAGTACTTC	NA	TRBV18	NA	TRBJ2-7
CASSLGGTVNTGELFF	TGTGCCAGCAGCCTGGGGGGGACAGTTAACACCGGGGAGCTGTTTTTT	NA	TRBV5-4	NA	TRBJ2-2
CASTAGSTNEKLFF	TGTGCCAGCACGGCAGGGTCGACTAATGAAAAACTGTTTTTT	NA	TRBV6-5	NA	TRBJ1-4
CASSYRTTANTGELFF	TGTGCCAGCAGTTACCGAACGACAGCGAACACCGGGGAGCTGTTTTTT	NA	TRBV6-5	NA	TRBJ2-2